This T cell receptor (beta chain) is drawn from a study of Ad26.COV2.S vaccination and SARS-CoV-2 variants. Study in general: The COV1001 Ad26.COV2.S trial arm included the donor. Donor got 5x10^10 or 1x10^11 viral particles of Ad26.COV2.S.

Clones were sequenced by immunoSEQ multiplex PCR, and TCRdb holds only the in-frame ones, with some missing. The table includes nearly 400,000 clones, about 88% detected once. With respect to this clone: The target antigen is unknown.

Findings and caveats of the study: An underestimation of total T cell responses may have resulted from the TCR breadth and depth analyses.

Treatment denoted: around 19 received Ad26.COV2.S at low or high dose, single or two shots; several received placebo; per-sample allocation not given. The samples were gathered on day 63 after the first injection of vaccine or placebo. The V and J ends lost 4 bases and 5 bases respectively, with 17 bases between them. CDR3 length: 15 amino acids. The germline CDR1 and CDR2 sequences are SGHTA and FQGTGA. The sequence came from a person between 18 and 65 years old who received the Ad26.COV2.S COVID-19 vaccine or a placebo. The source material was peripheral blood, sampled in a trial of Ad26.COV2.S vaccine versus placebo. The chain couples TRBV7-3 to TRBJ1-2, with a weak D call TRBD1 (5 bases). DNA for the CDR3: TGTGCCAGCAGCTCCGACCGGGACCTTGGATATGGCTACACCTTC. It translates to CASSSDRDLGYGYTF.